This T cell receptor (beta chain) emerged from a study of beta chain features in type 1 diabetes. Study-wide findings and caveats: Patients' naive, central memory and regulatory TCRB repertoires appeared more alike than those of healthy donors. Fewer insertions but more deletions were seen at VDJ junctions in type 1 diabetes patients. HLA effects on TCRB rearrangement stayed unresolved here. Type 1 diabetes patients had moderately but significantly shorter TCRB CDR3s in all four CD4+ subsets.

Note on this clone: Its antigen is as yet unknown.

Via the markers CD45RO/CCR7/CD25/CD127/CD95/CD27, stem cell-like memory, regulatory, central memory and naive CD4+ cells were sorted. The CDR3 totals 12 residues. Germline CDR1 is MNHEY and CDR2 is SVGAGI. The V and J ends lost 5 bases and 8 bases respectively, with 12 bases between them. What was sequenced were expressed TCRB transcripts, since all of the isolated RNA had been reverse transcribed. Here immunoSEQ multiplex PCR was the method, and the copy in TCRdb shows in-frame clones only, minus some. The repertoire holds 500,000 to 800,000 clones, with 9.5% to 15% as singletons. The source is a young man with type 1 diabetes. Sequencing was performed on naive CD4+ T cells from blood. This chain links TRBV6-5 with TRBJ1-2; TRBD1 is a possible D gene (5 bases). The CDR3 loop reads CASSRTSGGYTF. Written as DNA, the CDR3 is TGTGCCAGCAGTAGGACATCGGGCGGCTACACCTTC.